Given below is one T cell receptor beta chain in context. This clonotype was seen a single time. No antigen is known for it. One base away there is no much larger clone; base qualities are not given. Single-read evidence is weak. The sample belongs to a study of blood T cells in healthy people across ages (dated by TCRdb to between 2014 and 2017). At the level of the whole study: Template switching captured roughly one uniquely barcoded TCR beta cDNA molecule per two T cells in model experiments. The study measured age-related changes in TCR beta repertoire diversity using deep sequencing normalized with unique cDNA molecular identifiers. Four age groups were formed from the donors: young (average approximately 15 years), middle-aged (approximately 41), aged (62) and long-lived (around 82). To avoid experimental bias, donors of different ages were distributed randomly across sequencing lanes. The study analyzed two additional independent replicas of 1 million unique cDNA reads from the same blood draw for two donors, one aged 18 to 29 and one aged 80 or older. Study-wide conclusions, independent of this receptor: A strong correlation was found between observed TCR beta diversity and the percentage of naive T cells measured by flow cytometry. Donor CMV infection status was unknown, potentially confounding age-related changes in expanded clonotypes. Conclusive comparison of naive and antigen-experienced compartments was prevented by the profiling of bulk unsorted PBMCs. Observed TCR beta diversity per million T cells fell roughly linearly with age, and a significant reduction was already apparent by age roughly 40. Total diversity estimates from one million sequenced T cells were considered lower bounds and underestimates. Compared with the aged group, the long-lived group had more naive CD4+ T cells, fewer expanded clones and increased TCR diversity, a pattern suggesting age selection.

The library came from 5' RACE. TCRdb records Illumina HiSeq 2500 as the sequencer. The second PCR ran for roughly 6 to 11 cycles and used a J-beta primer mix along with a sample-barcoded 5' primer. A template-switch 5' adaptor carrying 12 random nucleotides introduced a unique molecular identifier onto each TCR beta cDNA molecule. Each sample yielded at least 3 million CDR3-containing paired-end reads. First-strand cDNA was synthesized from all RNA with the Mint cDNA synthesis kit, primed by a TRBC-specific oligonucleotide. After uracil-DNA glycosylase treatment, a first 18-cycle PCR used universal primers M1SS and BC2_uni_R on all cDNA. In the authors' own workflow: Normalization of each sample was performed by random selection of 1 million high-quality reads, each carrying a distinct molecular identifier. Instead of being binned into consensus sequences, reads that shared molecular identifiers were thrown out. CDR3 identification, clonotype clustering and error correction used MiTCR with a Q25 quality threshold and the strictest error-elimination algorithm. A nonparametric unseen species model using Euler transformation provided a lower-bound estimate of total TCR beta diversity. TCRdb ran its own pipeline on the public reads, namely fastp trimming at Q25 and MiXCR clone calling, and kept in-frame beta chains. Records with the same CDR3 protein are collapsed into one entry carrying the most frequent genes and DNA. In this record, the V and J calls reflect TCRdb's handling and not the investigators' own analysis. The sample table contains about 650,000 distinct CDR3 sequences; only one count was recorded for roughly 32% of them. Jointly, the top ten make up 15% to 17% of the sample.

Reading from cysteine to phenylalanine, the CDR3 counts 15 amino acids. The retained sequence is limited to the CDR3, 45 bases, with the frame set at the first base. Sequences SGHVS (CDR1) and FNYEAQ (CDR2) are obtained from the germline V gene. The trim is 4 bases for V and 0 bases for J, with a gap of 12 bases between the germline ends. Systemically healthy Caucasian individuals from Russia, 35 to 50 in total and aged roughly 6 to 100 years, were included as donors. Each donor gave ten milliliters of peripheral blood, drawn into EDTA-treated Vacutainer tubes. Ficoll-Paque density-gradient centrifugation was used to isolate PBMCs, with at least 6 million per sample. Total RNA was extracted from PBMCs with Trizol reagent, with at least 5 micrograms obtained per sample. For every donor, an aliquot of PBMCs went through flow cytometry to measure the percentages of naive CD45RAhigh/CD27high T cells.

Sequencing input: blood. This receptor was obtained from an elderly woman in good health. Donor details come from another sample of the same person, matched by shared clones. The chain is made from TRBV7-6 and TRBJ1-1; the D gene identity is not certain. The CDR3: CASSSFGEMNTEAFF. The DNA sequence follows: TGTGCCAGCAGCTCCTTCGGGGAAATGAACACTGAAGCTTTCTTT.